The source of this T cell receptor (beta chain) is a study of spatial heterogeneity in lung cancer. Study context: More than eight raw reads, on average, carried each unique TCR and UMI combination.

TCRdb reprocessed the 5' RACE reads via MiXCR and lists one record per CDR3 protein. The data contain around 89,000 distinct CDR3 sequences, about 12% of them singletons. Time point denoted: sample taken at primary tumor resection. The study sequenced unsorted whole RNA from tumor, nontumor lung or frozen PBMC. The donors comprised about 74 untreated early-stage non-small cell lung cancer patients. This CDR3 has 17 amino acids. Germline V gene lookup returns CDR1 MNHEY and CDR2 SVGEGT. Losses at the gene ends were 2 bases for V and 6 bases for J; bases not matched to a gene: 12. This clonotype has only a few counts.

The TCR sequence derives from a male donor with early-stage non-small cell lung cancer. The source was PBMCs, collected at surgery. The rearrangement uses TRBV6-2 or TRBV6-3 and TRBJ2-1; 8 nucleotides agree with TRBD2. The CDR3 is CASSYQGSGSYPNEQFF. The DNA of the CDR3 is TGTGCCAGCAGTTACCAGGGGAGCGGGAGTTACCCCAATGAGCAGTTCTTC.